This T cell receptor beta chain was profiled in a study of cytomegalovirus exposure and HLA in healthy donors. Germline CDR1 reads LNHDA; CDR2 reads SQIVND (reference sequence). This CDR3 region has 13 residues. V was clipped by 6 bases and J by 11 bases, with 16 bases between them. A multiplex PCR was run with 60 Vbeta primers and 13 Jbeta primers. Produced via immunoSEQ multiplex PCR; TCRdb's table is partial and in-frame only. The data show approximately 130,000 clones, just under 85% seen once. The chain links TRBV19 to TRBJ1-4, with D uncertain. The TCR originated in a boy between 2 and 10 years old in good health and CMV-seronegative. The sequencing sample was made of PBMCs. This chain's CDR3 is CASRGYGMRKLFF. The CDR3 DNA sequence: TGTGCCAGTAGAGGTTATGGAATGAGGAAACTGTTTTTT.